The 14 T cell receptor beta chains in this list originate from one sample, sequenced in a study of glioma-infiltrating T cells after dendritic cell vaccination. Sequencing used immunoSEQ multiplex PCR; TCRdb keeps in-frame clones, though not all of them. The repertoire holds tens of thousands of clones, with about four fifths as singletons. Material: blood, obtained before dendritic cell vaccination. Every receptor here comes from a human donor with glioblastoma.

This chain uses TRBV6-1 with TRBJ1-2; no clear D gene. The CDR3 has 13 residues. Germline V gives CDR1 MNHNS, CDR2 SASEGT. Between the trimmed V and J ends, which lost 7 bases and 3 bases, there was a span of 12 bases. In DNA form, the CDR3 reads TGTGCCAGCATGGGAGGGCGAGACTATGGCTACACCTTC. It codes for CASMGGRDYGYTF.

This clone was seen a handful of times. This chain links TRBV7-9 with TRBJ2-1, with D uncertain. Trimming pared 1 base from V and 0 bases from J, leaving 7 bases between. There are 15 residues in the CDR3. Germline values: CDR1 SEHNR, CDR2 FQNEAQ (reference sequence). The CDR3 nucleotides read TGTGCCAGCAGCTTAGTTGAGGCCTCCTACAATGAGCAGTTCTTC. Residues: CASSLVEASYNEQFF.

The chain carries TRBV30 and TRBJ1-1, with 10 positions matching TRBD1. The V and J ends lost 3 bases and 4 bases, in that order; junction bases with no gene match: 2. The CDR3 totals 13 residues. CDR1 and CDR2 (germline): GTSNPN, SVGIG (reference sequence). CDR3 amino acids: CAWSRTGGTEAFF. In DNA, the CDR3 is TGTGCCTGGAGCCGGACAGGGGGCACTGAAGCTTTCTTT.

The chain employs TRBV6-6 and TRBJ1-1; TRBD1 aligns across 8 bases. Trimming removed 5 bases from V and 5 bases from J; junction bases left unmatched: 7. Germline V gives CDR1 MNHNY, CDR2 SVGAGI (reference sequence). CDR3 length: 14 residues. CDR3: CASSTGGKWTEAFF. The CDR3 bases are TGTGCCAGCAGTACAGGGGGAAAATGGACTGAAGCTTTCTTT.

V and J are TRBV28 and TRBJ2-7; 7 bases agree with TRBD1. The germline CDR1 and CDR2 sequences are MDHEN and SYDVKM. V was pared by 6 bases and J by 6 bases, with 11 bases of the junction left unmatched. The CDR3 loop spans 14 amino acids. The CDR3 region is CASRPPYRGSEQYV. For the CDR3, the DNA is TGTGCCAGCAGACCCCCCTACAGGGGAAGCGAGCAGTACGTC.

The rearrangement links TRBV15 to TRBJ1-4; D gene unclear. V lost 1 base and J 4 bases, leaving 4 bases between the germline ends. There are 13 residues in the CDR3. The germline gives CDR1 LNHNV, CDR2 YYDKDF (reference sequence). CDR3 sequence (DNA): TGTGCCACCAGCAGAGCGGGTAATGAAAAACTGTTTTTT. Translating it yields CATSRAGNEKLFF.

This chain links TRBV19 with TRBJ2-1; 7 bases map to TRBD2. The J segment lost 2 bases and the V segment lost 6 bases, leaving 7 bases of the junction unmatched. Germline V lookup: CDR1 LNHDA, CDR2 SQIVND (reference sequence). CDR3 length: 15 residues. The CDR3 coding sequence is TGTGCCAGTAGGGGAGGGGCTAGCGCCTACAATGAGCAGTTCTTC. It translates to CASRGGASAYNEQFF.

J is TRBJ1-4 and V is TRBV5-1; 11 nucleotides match TRBD1. After removal of 3 bases from V and 8 bases from J, the junction contained 3 bases not matched to a gene. Per the germline V gene, CDR1 is SGHRS and CDR2 is YFSETQ. CDR3 length: 14 residues. The CDR3 bases are TGCGCCAGCAGCTCCGGACAGGGGGCGGAAAAACTGTTTTTT. Amino acids: CASSSGQGAEKLFF.

V gene TRBV7-9 combines with J gene TRBJ1-2; 8 bases map to TRBD1. V shed 6 bases, J shed 4 bases, and the junction held 10 bases outside the gene matches. Germline values: CDR1 SEHNR, CDR2 FQNEAQ (reference sequence). The CDR3 extends over 15 amino acids. The CDR3: CASRIGQGGSYGYTF. The CDR3 nucleotides are TGTGCCAGCAGAATAGGACAGGGAGGCTCCTATGGCTACACCTTC.

The rearrangement joins TRBV5-6 to TRBJ1-2; 9 positions agree with TRBD1. Germline CDR1 SGHDT, CDR2 YYEEEE. V was pared by 6 bases and J by 1 base, with 4 bases of the junction left unmatched. The CDR3 covers 14 residues. As DNA, the CDR3 is TGTGCCAGCAAATCGGGACAGGGTAACTATGGCTACACCTTC. Amino acids: CASKSGQGNYGYTF.

The CDR3 DNA follows: TGTGCCAGCTCACCAAGATCAAGGGGAAGCTACGAGCAGTACTTC. Translated, it gives CASSPRSRGSYEQYF. The chain recombines TRBV18 with TRBJ2-7, with a tentative D call TRBD1 (5 bases). This CDR3 comprises 15 residues. Looked up from germline, CDR1 is KGHSH and CDR2 is LQKENI. The V gene lost 2 bases and the J gene lost 3 bases, with 14 bases spanning the gap.

The genes are TRBV15 and TRBJ1-2; possible D gene TRBD1, 5 bases. This CDR3 spans 15 amino acids. From germline, CDR1 is LNHNV and CDR2 YYDKDF (reference sequence). The germline V and J ends were trimmed by 3 bases and 0 bases, with 11 bases remaining between them. The CDR3: CATSRTVTTNYGYTF. The CDR3 region has the DNA TGTGCCACCAGCAGGACAGTAACCACTAACTATGGCTACACCTTC.

J is TRBJ2-3 and V is TRBV11-2; the D gene is possibly TRBD1 (5 bases). Germline-derived CDR1 and CDR2 are SGHAT and FQNNGV. CDR3 length: 15 residues. The V and J ends lost 0 bases and 2 bases respectively, with 9 bases between them. The CDR3 here is CASSLEGQVTDTQYF. In DNA form, the CDR3 reads TGTGCCAGCAGCTTAGAGGGGCAGGTCACAGATACGCAGTATTTT. Supplemented by reference TRBV11-2 and TRBJ2-3, the full variable domain reads EAGVAQSPRYKIIEKRQSVAFWCNPISGHATLYWYQQILGQGPKLLIQFQNNGVVDDSQLPKDRFSAERLKGVDSTLKIQPAKLEDSAVYLCASSLEGQVTDTQYFGPGTRLTVL.

The chain has TRBV19 and TRBJ2-5; 10 nucleotides agree with TRBD1. Trimming cost V 4 bases and J 4 bases; bases outside gene matches: 6. Germline V lookup: CDR1 LNHDA, CDR2 SQIVND (reference sequence). The CDR3 has 15 residues. CDR3: CASSTPGQGSETQYF. The CDR3 bases are TGTGCCAGTAGTACCCCGGGACAGGGGTCAGAGACCCAGTACTTC.